This TCR beta chain came from a study of beta chain features in type 1 diabetes. This CDR3 region has 18 residues. Germline CDR1 reads SGHTA; CDR2 reads FQGNSA. V shed 5 bases, J shed 0 bases, and the junction held 7 bases outside the gene matches. Expressed TCRB transcripts were sequenced because the isolated RNA had all been reverse transcribed beforehand. The protocol was immunoSEQ multiplex PCR, while the TCRdb copy is restricted to in-frame clones and leaves out a portion. The sample records under 950,000 clones, roughly a sixth being singletons. The V and J genes are TRBV7-2 and TRBJ2-1; 13 bases fit TRBD2. Sequencing was carried out using naive CD4+ T cells from blood. This sequence originates from a young woman in good health. In DNA form, the CDR3 reads TGTGCCAGCAGCCAGCCCCGGACTAGCGGGAGCTCCTACAATGAGCAGTTCTTC. Its protein product is CASSQPRTSGSSYNEQFF.